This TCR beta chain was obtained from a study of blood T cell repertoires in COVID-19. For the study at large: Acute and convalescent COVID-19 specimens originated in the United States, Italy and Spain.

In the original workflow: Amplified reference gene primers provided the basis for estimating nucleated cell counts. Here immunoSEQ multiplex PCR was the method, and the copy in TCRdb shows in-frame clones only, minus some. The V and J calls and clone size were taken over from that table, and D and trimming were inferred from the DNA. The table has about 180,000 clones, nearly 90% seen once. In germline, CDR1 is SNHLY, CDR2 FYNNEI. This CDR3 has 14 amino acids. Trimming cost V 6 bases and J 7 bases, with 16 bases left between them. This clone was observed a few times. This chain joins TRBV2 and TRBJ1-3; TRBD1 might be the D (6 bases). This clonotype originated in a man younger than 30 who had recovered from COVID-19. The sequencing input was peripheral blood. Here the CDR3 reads CASRGPDSANTIYF. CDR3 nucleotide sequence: TGTGCCAGCAGGGGACCGGACAGCGCGAACACCATATATTTT.